This TCR beta chain was found in a study of blood T cell repertoires in COVID-19. Study-level information: COVID-19 samples collected from the United States, Italy and Spain covered acute and convalescent phases. From T cells, B-cell-depleted T cells, or PBMCs came the material, which was cDNA or gDNA.

Source study methods: Researchers report that nucleated cell counts were estimated from reference gene primer amplification. Only in-frame clones appear in the TCRdb table, and some are missing; sequencing was by immunoSEQ multiplex PCR. V, J and clone size are those of that table, while D and trimming were read from the DNA. Counted here are approximately 130,000 clones, about four fifths occurring once; the ten biggest clones make up about 13%. V dropped 4 bases and J dropped 1; count of bases not matched to a gene: 2. The CDR3 is made up of 14 amino acids. Germline CDR1 SGHNT, CDR2 YYREEE (reference sequence).

The receptor was isolated from a human donor in a cohort sampled during active COVID-19. Sequenced: peripheral blood. This rearrangement joins TRBV5-4 to TRBJ2-7, with 10 bases aligning to TRBD2. The CDR3 sequence is CASSPAGGSYEQYF. The CDR3 nucleotides are TGTGCCAGCAGCCCAGCGGGGGGGTCCTACGAGCAGTACTTC.